A single sample gave rise to the 18 T cell receptor beta chains below, sequenced in a study of cytomegalovirus exposure and HLA in healthy donors. Primers included in the PCR were 60 Vbeta and 13 Jbeta primers. Libraries were prepared by immunoSEQ multiplex PCR; TCRdb keeps only in-frame clonotypes and omits some of them. The sample consists of some 130,000 clones, over 75% of them appearing once. The sequenced sample was PBMCs. Every receptor here comes from a woman between 50 and 59 years old in good health and CMV-seropositive.

J is TRBJ1-5 and V is TRBV19; weak D call: TRBD1 (5 bases). The germline CDR1 and CDR2 sequences are LNHDA and SQIVND (reference sequence). CDR3 length: 16 residues. Trimming took 5 bases from V and 11 from J, leaving 25 bases between them. The CDR3 DNA reads TGTGCCAGTAGTTCCCGGGCGGGACCCGGGGGGGTGGCCCAGCATTTT. This codes for CASSSRAGPGGVAQHF.

The chain uses TRBV5-1 and TRBJ1-1, with a possible D match to TRBD1 (6 bases). The CDR3 loop spans 14 amino acids. In germline, CDR1 is SGHRS, CDR2 YFSETQ. The V gene lost 5 bases and the J gene lost 2 bases, with 13 bases spanning the gap. The CDR3 is CASREDSLNTEAFF. In DNA, the CDR3 is TGCGCCAGCAGAGAGGACAGTCTAAACACTGAAGCTTTCTTT.

The J gene is TRBJ2-1, the V gene TRBV15, with TRBD2 identical over 7 bases. V lost 0 bases, J lost 9 bases, and 14 bases stayed unmatched. Germline values: CDR1 LNHNV, CDR2 YYDKDF (reference sequence). This CDR3 is built from 17 residues. For the CDR3, the DNA is TGTGCCACCAGCAGAGATAAGCGGGGCCCCGGCGGGGGTGAGCAGTTCTTC. Translated: CATSRDKRGPGGGEQFF.

The CDR3 region is CASSSTGDPSNYGYTF. The CDR3 coding sequence is TGTGCCAGCAGTTCCACAGGGGACCCCTCCAACTATGGCTACACCTTC. The chain has TRBV28 and TRBJ1-2, with TRBD1 matching over 7 bases. The CDR3 consists of 16 residues. V trimming: 4 bases; J trimming: 2 bases; junction bases outside the gene matches: 10. Germline V gives CDR1 MDHEN, CDR2 SYDVKM.

The J gene is TRBJ2-7, the V gene TRBV28; TRBD1 matches 10 bases. After removal of 7 bases from V and 0 bases from J, the junction contained 3 bases not matched to a gene. Per the germline V gene, CDR1 is MDHEN and CDR2 is SYDVKM. This CDR3 has 14 amino acids. CDR3 residues: CASIRDRGSYEQYF. The CDR3 DNA reads TGTGCCAGCATTAGGGACAGGGGCTCCTACGAGCAGTACTTC.

The rearrangement joins TRBV7-3 to TRBJ2-5; 13 positions agree with TRBD2. Losses at the gene ends were 5 bases for V and 9 bases for J; bases not matched to a gene: 9. Germline V CDR1 and CDR2: SGHTA, FQGTGA. The CDR3 consists of 15 residues. CDR3 coding DNA: TGTGCCAGCAGCCTACTAGCGGGGGGGTCCGCGGCCCAGTACTTC. Protein product: CASSLLAGGSAAQYF.

The chain is built from TRBV4-1 and TRBJ2-1, with no clear D. The germline V gene encodes CDR1 MGHRA and CDR2 YSYEKL. Trimming shortened V by 1 base and J by 1 base, and 8 bases separated the two germline ends. This CDR3 has 15 amino acids. The CDR3 DNA is TGCGCCAGCAGCCAAGGGAGAGGTTCCTACAATGAGCAGTTCTTC. Translated, it gives CASSQGRGSYNEQFF.

This sequence joins TRBV19 and TRBJ2-5; 8 bases agree with TRBD2. Germline CDR1 is LNHDA and CDR2 is SQIVND (reference sequence). With 5 bases clipped from V and 5 bases from J, the junction kept 10 bases outside the gene matches. This CDR3 is 15 amino acids long. The CDR3 is CASSSQRGSSETQYF. The CDR3 region has the DNA TGTGCCAGTAGTTCCCAGCGGGGGTCCTCGGAGACCCAGTACTTC.

A few counts support this clone. Other DNA sequences in this sample translate to the same CDR3. J is TRBJ1-1 and V is TRBV19, with D tentatively TRBD1 (6 bases). The V gene lost 1 base and the J gene lost 5 bases, with 8 bases spanning the gap. The CDR3 covers 13 residues. The germline V gene has CDR1 LNHDA and CDR2 SQIVND (reference sequence). The CDR3 loop reads CASSIGRGTEAFF. The CDR3 coding sequence is TGTGCCAGTAGTATAGGCAGGGGAACTGAAGCTTTCTTT.

This chain connects TRBV6-6 to TRBJ1-1, with D maybe TRBD1 (5 bases). The CDR3 extends over 12 amino acids. The germline gives CDR1 MNHNY, CDR2 SVGAGI (reference sequence). Trimming stripped 8 bases from V and 5 bases from J, with 12 bases between. CDR3 coding DNA: TGTGCCAGCGATGTCGGGGGGACTGAAGCTTTCTTT. This sequence encodes CASDVGGTEAFF.

This clone was picked up one time. This rearrangement joins TRBV4-2 to TRBJ2-6; 7 nucleotides agree with TRBD1. The CDR3 runs to 16 residues. Germline-derived CDR1 and CDR2 are LGHNA and YNFKEQ. V trimming: 5 bases; J trimming: 0 bases; junction bases outside the gene matches: 4. Written as DNA, the CDR3 is TGTGCCAGCAGCGCGACAGGGAACTCTGGGGCCAACGTCCTGACTTTC. Amino acids: CASSATGNSGANVLTF.

This chain joins TRBV7-9 and TRBJ1-5; D is unresolved. The CDR3 is made up of 16 amino acids. Germline loops: CDR1 SEHNR, CDR2 FQNEAQ (reference sequence). V was pared by 3 bases and J by 0 bases, with 12 bases between. CDR3 protein: CASSFPVGDSNQPQHF. Written as DNA, the CDR3 is TGTGCCAGCAGCTTTCCCGTCGGGGATAGCAATCAGCCCCAGCATTTT. The entire variable domain, with the rest obtained from reference TRBV7-9 and TRBJ1-5, is as follows: DTGVSQNPRHKITKRGQNVTFRCDPISEHNRLYWYRQTLGQGPEFLTYFQNEAQLEKSRLLSDRFSAERPKGSFSTLEIQRTEQGDSAMYLCASSFPVGDSNQPQHFGDGTRLSIL.

This chain's CDR3 is CASSVDRVNSPLHF. The CDR3 DNA sequence: TGTGCCAGTAGTGTCGACAGGGTAAATTCACCCCTCCACTTT. The rearrangement uses TRBV19 and TRBJ1-6; 7 bases map to TRBD1. Germline values: CDR1 LNHDA, CDR2 SQIVND (reference sequence). V gave up 5 bases and J gave up 7 bases; unmatched junction bases: 5. The CDR3 sequence is 14 residues long.

This rearrangement joins TRBV4-3 to TRBJ2-7, with D perhaps TRBD1 (6 bases). Trimming cost V 5 bases and J 6 bases, with 14 bases left between them. In germline, CDR1 is LGHNA, CDR2 YSLEER. This CDR3 is built from 13 residues. CDR3 nucleotides: TGCGCCAGCAGCTCTGAAGGGGGAAGCGAGCAGTACTTC. Protein: CASSSEGGSEQYF.

This clone was detected a few times. This chain joins TRBV7-9 and TRBJ1-2, with 9 bases aligning to TRBD1. This CDR3 region has 15 residues. V was pared by 6 bases and J by 8 bases, with 13 bases of the junction left unmatched. Germline V CDR1 and CDR2: SEHNR, FQNEAQ (reference sequence). CDR3 in DNA: TGTGCCAGCAGTTCGTCCGGGACAGGGTCGATCGGCTACACCTTC. Translation: CASSSSGTGSIGYTF.

The chain couples TRBV18 to TRBJ2-7; tentatively, D is TRBD1 (5 bases). Trimming removed 2 bases from V and 0 bases from J, with 11 bases in between. Per germline, CDR1 KGHSH and CDR2 LQKENI. This CDR3 spans 15 amino acids. Here the CDR3 DNA reads TGTGCCAGCTCACCAATCACAGGTAGCTCCTACGAGCAGTACTTC. It encodes CASSPITGSSYEQYF.

CDR3 coding DNA: TGTGCCACCCGACAGGGGGGGACAGATACGCAGTATTTT. This codes for CATRQGGTDTQYF. The rearrangement joins TRBV7-3 to TRBJ2-3; 9 bases fit TRBD1. There are 13 residues in the CDR3. Germline values: CDR1 SGHTA, CDR2 FQGTGA. Losses at the gene ends were 10 bases for V and 3 bases for J; bases not matched to a gene: 5. The full variable domain, with the rest looked up from reference TRBV7-3 and TRBJ2-3, is GAGVSQTPSNKVTEKGKYVELRCDPISGHTALYWYRQSLGQGPEFLIYFQGTGAADDSGLPNDRFFAVRPEGSVSTLKIQRTERGDSAVYLCATRQGGTDTQYFGPGTRLTVL.

The chain has TRBV11-2 and TRBJ2-3; the match to TRBD1 covers 10 bases. This CDR3 has 17 amino acids. Germline V lookup: CDR1 SGHAT, CDR2 FQNNGV. After removal of 3 bases from V and 2 bases from J, the junction contained 8 bases not matched to a gene. The CDR3 sequence: CASSFTPGQGNTDTQYF. In nucleotides, the CDR3 is TGTGCCAGCAGCTTCACCCCGGGACAGGGGAACACAGATACGCAGTATTTT.